The rows below give T cell receptor beta chains drawn from one sample of a study of T cell repertoires in urothelial bladder cancer. Only in-frame clones appear in the TCRdb table, and some are missing; sequencing was by immunoSEQ multiplex PCR. The table has roughly 1,300 clones, about two thirds seen once. Specimen: tumor-infiltrating cells from bladder cancer. The receptors originated from a human donor with urothelial carcinoma. Both conserved end residues are part of each CDR3. The D gene is left open where the match is weak. Clone size, where shown, is once, few, many, or a class for clones that have expanded.

j_call clone_size v_call d_call cdr3_nt cdr3_aa
TRBJ2-2 few TRBV7-9 NA TGTGCCAGCAGCAGAGGAATAGGGATGGGCGGGGAGCTGTTTTTT CASSRGIGMGGELFF
TRBJ1-1 once TRBV9 NA TGTGCCAGCAGCGTATCCGACGCTATGAACACTGAAGCTTTCTTT CASSVSDAMNTEAFF
TRBJ2-6 NA TRBV5-6 NA TGTGCCAGCAGCTTGTTTGGGGCCAACGTCCTGACTTTC CASSLFGANVLTF
TRBJ2-7 few TRBV7-9 TRBD1 TGTGCCAGCAGCTTCACAGGGGGCGCGGAATACGAGCAGTACTTC CASSFTGGAEYEQYF
TRBJ2-7 NA TRBV19 NA TGTGCCAGTAGGGCTAGGGGGGCCTACGAGCAGTACTTC CASRARGAYEQYF
TRBJ1-1 NA TRBV7-2 NA TGTGCCAGCAGCGAAGGGGCAGGTTCAGGCACTGAAGCTTTCTTT CASSEGAGSGTEAFF
TRBJ2-3 NA TRBV10-3 NA TGTGCCATCAGTGGGACACAGGATTTCACAGATACGCAGTATTTT CAISGTQDFTDTQYF
TRBJ1-1 large TRBV27 NA TGTGCCAGCAGTCTCCAAGACTGGACTGAAGCTTTCTTT CASSLQDWTEAFF
TRBJ2-1 NA TRBV9 TRBD2 TGTGCCAGCAGCTTACCTAGCGGGGGTACAATGAATGAGCAGTTCTTC CASSLPSGGTMNEQFF
TRBJ1-5 NA TRBV19 NA TGTGCCAGTAGAATCGAATATAGCAATCAGCCCCAGCATTTT CASRIEYSNQPQHF
TRBJ2-3 NA TRBV9 TRBD2 TGTGCCAGCAGCGTAGCGGCGGGAGGGCCAGGGGATACGCAGTATTTT CASSVAAGGPGDTQYF
TRBJ1-5 once TRBV15 NA TGTGCCACCAGCCCCCCTGGGGCAACGAATCAGCCCCAGCATTTT CATSPPGATNQPQHF
TRBJ2-1 NA TRBV27 TRBD1 TGTGCCAGCAGTTTATGGGGACAGACATACAATGAGCAGTTCTTC CASSLWGQTYNEQFF
TRBJ2-5 NA TRBV5-6 TRBD1 TGTGCCAGCAGCTTACTAGGACAGGGGGGGGCAGAGACCCAGTACTTC CASSLLGQGGAETQYF
TRBJ1-6 NA TRBV5-6 NA TGTGCCAGCAGCCAGGACAGCAATTCACCCCTCCACTTT CASSQDSNSPLHF
TRBJ1-2 NA TRBV5-4 NA TGTGCCAGCAGCTTGGCCACAGTTAGTCTCTATGGCTACACCTTC CASSLATVSLYGYTF
TRBJ1-2 NA TRBV28 NA TGTGCCAGCAGTCCCGGGACTTTCTATGGCTACACCTTC CASSPGTFYGYTF
TRBJ2-1 few TRBV5-4 NA TGTGCCAGCAGCTTCGTCTCGGACAATGAGCAGTTCTTC CASSFVSDNEQFF
TRBJ1-1 NA TRBV7-9 TRBD1 TGTGCCAGCAGCTCCAACGACAGGGGGCGACTCAGGGGGGAAGCTTTCTTT CASSSNDRGRLRGEAFF
TRBJ1-1 large TRBV6-1 TRBD1 TGTGCCAGCAGTGAAGCCTTTAACAGGGGCACTGAAGCTTTCTTT CASSEAFNRGTEAFF
TRBJ2-3 NA TRBV5-1 TRBD2 TGCGCCAGCAGCCTGGGGAGCGGGGGGTTCGATACGCAGTATTTT CASSLGSGGFDTQYF
TRBJ1-3 few TRBV4-2 NA TGTGCCAGCAGCCAATTTCGGTCGGAAGGGGGGAAAAACACCATATATTTT CASSQFRSEGGKNTIYF
TRBJ1-5 NA TRBV2 NA TGTGCCAGCAGGAACTTAGGCGGGACATCTCAGCCCCAGCATTTT CASRNLGGTSQPQHF
TRBJ2-5 NA TRBV18 NA TGTGCCAGCTCACCCCCAGGGGGGGCAGAGACCCAGTACTTC CASSPPGGAETQYF
TRBJ1-5 NA TRBV6-4 NA TGTGCCAGCATCGAAAGTAGAGACAGGAGCAATCAGCCCCAGCATTTT CASIESRDRSNQPQHF
TRBJ2-5 NA TRBV5-1 TRBD1 TGCGCCAGCAGCCTTGGACGGGACAGTAACCAAGAGACCCAGTACTTC CASSLGRDSNQETQYF
TRBJ2-3 NA TRBV4-2 NA TGTGCCAGCAGCCAAGATAGAGGAGATACGCAGTATTTT CASSQDRGDTQYF
TRBJ2-2 NA TRBV5-4 TRBD2 TGTGCCAGCAGCCCCCGGGAGCGGGGGGGCCGGGGGGAGCTGTTTTTT CASSPRERGGRGELFF
TRBJ2-7 NA TRBV18 TRBD2 TGTGCCAGCTCCCCAGCGGGAGTCGTTTACGAGCAGTACTTC CASSPAGVVYEQYF
TRBJ2-7 NA TRBV30 TRBD1 TGTGCCTGGAGTCTGGACAGGCGCGAGCAGTACTTC CAWSLDRREQYF
TRBJ2-7 NA TRBV20-1 NA TGCAGTGCTAGACGAGGGTACGAGCAGTACTTC CSARRGYEQYF
TRBJ1-6 few TRBV25-1 NA TGTGCCAGCAGTGGTGGTAAGGGGCCCCTCCACTTT CASSGGKGPLHF
TRBJ1-1 NA TRBV28 NA TGTGCCAGCAGGCAGAACACTGAAGCTTTCTTT CASRQNTEAFF
TRBJ1-1 NA TRBV27 NA TGTGCCAGCACCCCAGACAGGAGAGGAACTGAAGCTTTCTTT CASTPDRRGTEAFF
TRBJ2-6 NA TRBV19 NA TGTGCCAGTAGTTGGGGGGGCCGTTCTGGGGCCAACGTCCTGACTTTC CASSWGGRSGANVLTF
TRBJ1-2 NA TRBV25-1 NA TGTGCCAGCAGTCCGACCGGGATGGTCTATGGCTACACCTTC CASSPTGMVYGYTF
TRBJ2-3 NA TRBV5-4 NA TGTGCCAGCAGACCGCCAAGCACAGATACGCAGTATTTT CASRPPSTDTQYF
TRBJ2-1 NA TRBV6-1 NA TGTGCCAGCAGTGAAAGGGGAGCCTTCGGCAATGAGCAGTTCTTC CASSERGAFGNEQFF
TRBJ2-1 NA TRBV27 NA TGTGCCAGCAGTCCACAGATCTACAATGAGCAGTTCTTC CASSPQIYNEQFF
TRBJ2-1 NA TRBV21-1 NA TGTGCCAGCAGCAAAGCATTCGGTATCCACCAGTTGTGGCCCTACAATGAGCAGTTCTTC CASSKAFGIHQLWPYNEQFF
TRBJ1-1 few TRBV30 NA TGTGCCTGGAGTAAGGGTTCGCGGACTGAAGCTTTCTTT CAWSKGSRTEAFF
TRBJ1-1 large TRBV4-1 NA TGCGCCAGCAGCCAACAAAGGGGTGGCACTGAAGCTTTCTTT CASSQQRGGTEAFF
TRBJ2-2 NA TRBV5-1 NA TGCGCCAGCAGCTTGCCAGGGGATATCACCGGGGAGCTGTTTTTT CASSLPGDITGELFF
TRBJ1-2 NA TRBV5-6 NA TGTGCCAGCACCTCAGGGTTGGCCCTCTATGGCTACACCTTC CASTSGLALYGYTF
TRBJ1-5 NA TRBV5-8 NA TGTGCCAGCAGCTTACGGGCCAATCAGCCCCAGCATTTT CASSLRANQPQHF
TRBJ2-2 NA TRBV4-1 NA TGCGCCAGCAGCCAATGGGGGCGGGAAAACACCGGGGAGCTGTTTTTT CASSQWGRENTGELFF
TRBJ2-7 NA TRBV7-2 TRBD1 TGTGCCAGCAGCCCCCGGACAGGGACCTACGAGCAGTACTTC CASSPRTGTYEQYF
TRBJ2-2 NA TRBV5-1 TRBD2 TGCGCCAGCAGCTTGCGGGAGGGGAACACCGGGGAGCTGTTTTTT CASSLREGNTGELFF
TRBJ2-1 NA TRBV28 TRBD2 TGTGCCAGCAGTCCGATAGGACTAGCGAGATTCTACAATGAGCAGTTCTTC CASSPIGLARFYNEQFF
TRBJ1-5 NA TRBV18 TRBD1 TGTGCCAGCTCACCAGACAGGGAAGGCCAGCCCCAGCATTTT CASSPDREGQPQHF